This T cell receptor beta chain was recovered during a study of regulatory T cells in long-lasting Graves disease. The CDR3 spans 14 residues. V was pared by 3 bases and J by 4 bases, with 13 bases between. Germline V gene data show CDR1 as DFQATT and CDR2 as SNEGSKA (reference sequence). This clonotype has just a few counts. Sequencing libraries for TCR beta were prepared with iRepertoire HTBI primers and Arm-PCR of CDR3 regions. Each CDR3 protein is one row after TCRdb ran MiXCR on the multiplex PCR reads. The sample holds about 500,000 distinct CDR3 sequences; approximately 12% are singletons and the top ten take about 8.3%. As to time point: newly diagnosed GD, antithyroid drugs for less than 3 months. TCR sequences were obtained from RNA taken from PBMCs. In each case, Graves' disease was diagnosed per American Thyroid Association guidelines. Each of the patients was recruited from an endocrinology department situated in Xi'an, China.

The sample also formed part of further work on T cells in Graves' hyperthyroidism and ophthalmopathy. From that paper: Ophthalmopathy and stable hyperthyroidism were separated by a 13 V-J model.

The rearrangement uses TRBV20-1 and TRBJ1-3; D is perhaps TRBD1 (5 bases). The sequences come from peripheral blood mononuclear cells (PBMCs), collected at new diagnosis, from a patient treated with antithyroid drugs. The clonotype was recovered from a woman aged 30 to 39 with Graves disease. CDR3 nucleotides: TGCAGTGCTAGTTTGGCCGGGGCGGGAAACACCATATATTTT. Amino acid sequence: CSASLAGAGNTIYF.